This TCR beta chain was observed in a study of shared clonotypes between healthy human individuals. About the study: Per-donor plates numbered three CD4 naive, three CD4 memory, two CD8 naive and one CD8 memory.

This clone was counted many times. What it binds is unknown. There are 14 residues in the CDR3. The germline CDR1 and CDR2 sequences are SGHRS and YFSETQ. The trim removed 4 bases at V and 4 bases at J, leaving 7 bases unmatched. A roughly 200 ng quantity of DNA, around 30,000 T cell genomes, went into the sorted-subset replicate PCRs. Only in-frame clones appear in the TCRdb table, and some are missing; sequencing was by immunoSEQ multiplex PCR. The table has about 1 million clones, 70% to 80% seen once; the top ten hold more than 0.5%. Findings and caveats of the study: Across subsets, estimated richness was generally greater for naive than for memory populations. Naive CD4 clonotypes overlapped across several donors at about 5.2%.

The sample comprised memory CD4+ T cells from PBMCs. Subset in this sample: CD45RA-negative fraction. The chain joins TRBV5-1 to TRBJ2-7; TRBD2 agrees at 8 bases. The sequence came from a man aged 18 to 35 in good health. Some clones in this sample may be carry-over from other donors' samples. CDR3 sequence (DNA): TGCGCCAGCAGCCTTAGCGGGGACCTGTACGAGCAGTACTTC. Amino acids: CASSLSGDLYEQYF.